This T cell receptor beta chain was found in a study of PD-1 blockade in classical Hodgkin lymphoma. Study-level findings and limits: Relapsed/refractory patients reportedly had the lowest baseline TCR diversity, below newly diagnosed patients, who were below healthy donors.

The method was immunoSEQ multiplex PCR; TCRdb's version includes in-frame clones alone and lacks a portion of them. The sample shows fewer than 100,000 clones, roughly 91% of them seen only once. Trimming cost V 5 bases and J 3 bases, with 14 bases left between them. The CDR3 runs 14 residues. Germline lookup yields CDR1 MNHNS and CDR2 SASEGT. The time point was: cycle 4 day 1 (C4D1), after more than five weeks of nivolumab. Patients all relapsed after autologous stem cell transplantation, and there was variation in brentuximab vedotin exposure. With respect to this clone: Its antigen remains unidentified.

The V and J genes are TRBV6-1 and TRBJ2-7; D perhaps matches TRBD2 (6 bases). The sequences come from peripheral blood mononuclear cells (PBMCs), collected before the fourth cycle of nivolumab. The source of this sequence is a human donor with classical Hodgkin lymphoma. The CDR3 sequence is CASSSRGTSYEQYF. The CDR3 DNA is TGTGCCAGCAGTTCCCGGGGGACGAGCTACGAGCAGTACTTC.